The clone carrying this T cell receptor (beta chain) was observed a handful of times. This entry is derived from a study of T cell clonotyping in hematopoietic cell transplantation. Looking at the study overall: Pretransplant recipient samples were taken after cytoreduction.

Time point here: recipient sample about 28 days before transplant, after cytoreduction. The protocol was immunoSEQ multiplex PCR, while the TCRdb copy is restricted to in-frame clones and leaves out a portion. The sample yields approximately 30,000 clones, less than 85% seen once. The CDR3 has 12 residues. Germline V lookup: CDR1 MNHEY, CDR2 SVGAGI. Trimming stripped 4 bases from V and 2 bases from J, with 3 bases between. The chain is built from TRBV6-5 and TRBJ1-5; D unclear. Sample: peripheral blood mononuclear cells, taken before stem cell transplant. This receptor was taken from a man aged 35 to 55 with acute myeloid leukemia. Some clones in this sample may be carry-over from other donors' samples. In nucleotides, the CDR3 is TGTGCCAGCAGTTCTGGCAATCAGCCCCAGCATTTT. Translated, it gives CASSSGNQPQHF.